These T cell receptor beta chains were read from a single sample in a study of blood T cell repertoires in COVID-19. The protocol was immunoSEQ multiplex PCR, while the TCRdb copy is restricted to in-frame clones and leaves out a portion. The sample consists of some 530,000 clones, more than 85% of them appearing once. The sequencing sample was made of PBMCs or T cells enriched from blood (not recorded which). These receptors were taken from a woman aged 60-70 years who had recovered from COVID-19. CDR3s leave out the opening cysteine and the closing phenylalanine or tryptophan. The order of the fields is D gene, V gene, CDR3 protein. D genes are given only for firm matches.

d_gene: TRBD2
v_gene: TRBV5-1
CDR3aa: ASSLTSGESYNEQF

d_gene: -
v_gene: TRBV10-2
CDR3aa: ASSLGANTGELF

d_gene: TRBD1
v_gene: TRBV27
CDR3aa: ASSLPPDRAEGNTIY

d_gene: -
v_gene: TRBV4-1
CDR3aa: ASSQDYPINYGYT

d_gene: TRBD1
v_gene: TRBV5-1
CDR3aa: ASIRGQGPKQETQY

d_gene: TRBD2
v_gene: TRBV7-2
CDR3aa: ASSLRSAGGTIGNEQF

d_gene: -
v_gene: TRBV2
CDR3aa: ASSAQGGGNQPQH

d_gene: -
v_gene: TRBV12-5
CDR3aa: ASGLGQALSPLH

d_gene: TRBD1
v_gene: TRBV18
CDR3aa: ASSRQQATGTGGNTIY

d_gene: -
v_gene: TRBV12-3/TRBV12-4
CDR3aa: ASRPQGIDTQY

d_gene: -
v_gene: TRBV19
CDR3aa: ASSIGGRNTEAF

d_gene: TRBD1
v_gene: TRBV5-1
CDR3aa: ASSSGQGGNTIY

d_gene: -
v_gene: TRBV6-5
CDR3aa: ASSYSSQREQY

d_gene: -
v_gene: TRBV20-1
CDR3aa: SARKTVEAF

d_gene: TRBD1
v_gene: TRBV27
CDR3aa: ASSFRGSYGYT

d_gene: -
v_gene: TRBV27
CDR3aa: ASSLWGANEKLF

d_gene: TRBD1
v_gene: TRBV4-1
CDR3aa: ASSQDVQGAGNQPQH

d_gene: TRBD1
v_gene: TRBV19
CDR3aa: ASRGQGVTTQH

d_gene: TRBD2
v_gene: TRBV3-1/TRBV3-2
CDR3aa: ASSRASGVGTDTQY

d_gene: TRBD1
v_gene: TRBV6-1
CDR3aa: ASSEEGQGWGSYNEQF

d_gene: -
v_gene: TRBV4-1
CDR3aa: ASSPRGADTGELF

d_gene: -
v_gene: TRBV5-1
CDR3aa: ASTPGGGLSGNTIY

d_gene: -
v_gene: TRBV12-3/TRBV12-4
CDR3aa: ASWGGRYEQF

d_gene: -
v_gene: TRBV6-6
CDR3aa: ASTAGRSTEAF

d_gene: -
v_gene: TRBV4-2
CDR3aa: ASSQDAQGGGYT

d_gene: TRBD1
v_gene: TRBV6-2/TRBV6-3
CDR3aa: ASSYSEGGLYNSPLH

d_gene: -
v_gene: TRBV28
CDR3aa: ASSLSRVLGEKLF

d_gene: -
v_gene: TRBV5-6
CDR3aa: ASSLRAGWVYGYT

d_gene: -
v_gene: TRBV7-9
CDR3aa: ASSPGQLWLSGANVLT

d_gene: -
v_gene: TRBV3-1/TRBV3-2
CDR3aa: ASSPGRQTSEQF

d_gene: TRBD1
v_gene: TRBV19
CDR3aa: ASMGALGQVGQPQH

d_gene: TRBD1
v_gene: TRBV28
CDR3aa: ASSRQGHTLAF

d_gene: TRBD1
v_gene: TRBV10-1
CDR3aa: ASSETDRARGYT

d_gene: TRBD1
v_gene: TRBV6-5
CDR3aa: ATWLQGAYTEAF

d_gene: -
v_gene: TRBV30
CDR3aa: AWSLGAGPGTEAF

d_gene: -
v_gene: TRBV10-2
CDR3aa: ASRRSGTDTQY

d_gene: -
v_gene: TRBV28
CDR3aa: ASTEGGIREKLF